This TCR beta chain was observed in a study of blood T cell repertoires in COVID-19. Whole-study context: The origin of the acute and convalescent COVID-19 samples was the United States, Italy and Spain.

Participants were aged roughly 18 to 90 years, lived in under 30 US areas, and enrolled virtually. Assignment of participants to cohorts was predicated upon participant-reported clinical history. Method: immunoSEQ multiplex PCR; TCRdb's copy keeps in-frame clones and lacks some. This sample has about 300,000 clones, with roughly 90% found just once. V lost 6 bases to trimming and J lost 8 bases; unmatched junction nucleotides: 4. This CDR3 has 12 residues. Germline CDR1 reads MNHEY; CDR2 reads SVGAGI. The receptor was derived from a middle-aged woman who had recovered from COVID-19. The chain links TRBV6-5 to TRBJ1-2; 9 nucleotides line up with TRBD1. The material sequenced was PBMCs or T cells enriched from blood (not recorded which). CDR3 coding DNA: TGTGCCAGCAGAAAAACAGGGGGCGGCTACACCTTC. It encodes CASRKTGGGYTF.